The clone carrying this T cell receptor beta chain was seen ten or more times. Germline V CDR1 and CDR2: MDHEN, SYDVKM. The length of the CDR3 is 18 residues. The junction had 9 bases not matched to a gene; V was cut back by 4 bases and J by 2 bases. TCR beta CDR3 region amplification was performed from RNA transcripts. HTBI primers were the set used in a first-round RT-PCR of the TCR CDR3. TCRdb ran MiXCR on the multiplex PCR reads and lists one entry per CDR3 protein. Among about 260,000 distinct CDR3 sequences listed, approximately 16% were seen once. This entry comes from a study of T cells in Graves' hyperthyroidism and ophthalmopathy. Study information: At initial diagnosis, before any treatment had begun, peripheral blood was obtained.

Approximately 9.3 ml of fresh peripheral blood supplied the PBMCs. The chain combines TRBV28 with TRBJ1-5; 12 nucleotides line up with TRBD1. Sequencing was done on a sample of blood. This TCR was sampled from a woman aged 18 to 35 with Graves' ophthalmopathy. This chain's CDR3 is CASSSLGTGGSGNQPQHF. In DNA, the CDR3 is TGTGCCAGCAGTTCTCTCGGGACAGGGGGCAGTGGCAATCAGCCCCAGCATTTT.